The rows below give T cell receptor beta chains drawn from one sample of a study of T cell repertoires in cytomegalovirus infection. TCRdb redid the calling of the reads with MiXCR, one entry per CDR3 protein. The sample holds roughly 300,000 distinct CDR3 sequences, over 7.5% seen once. What was sequenced was PBMCs. The receptors derive from a human donor in good health (CMV status not recorded). Some clones in this sample may be carry-over from other donors' samples. Each CDR3 is given with its conserved first and last residue. A D gene is named only where the DNA matches it firmly. Not all rows give a size; the values are once, few, many and, for expanded clones, a class.

TRBJ2-1	TRBV20-1	-	-	TGCAGTGCGAAGGGGGGTTCGAATGAGCAGTTCTTC	CSAKGGSNEQFF
TRBJ2-7	TRBV7-2	TRBD1	many	TGTGCCAGCAGCGAAGGACAGGGGCCCTACGAGCAGTACTTC	CASSEGQGPYEQYF
TRBJ1-1	TRBV12-3/TRBV12-4	TRBD1	few	TGTGCCAGCCTTGAGAACAGGGACAGGAACACTGAAGCTTTCTTT	CASLENRDRNTEAFF
TRBJ2-1	TRBV11-3	-	many	TGTGCCAGCAGCTTAGAATCCCATGAGCAGTTCTTC	CASSLESHEQFF
TRBJ1-5	TRBV29-1	-	many	TGCAGCGTTGAAGGAGGGAGCAATCAGCCCCAGCATTTT	CSVEGGSNQPQHF
TRBJ1-6	TRBV12-3/TRBV12-4	-	many	TGTGCCAGCAGTCCTGGTGAGGGTCTACCCCTCCACTTT	CASSPGEGLPLHF
TRBJ2-5	TRBV6-2/TRBV6-3	TRBD2	many	TGTGCCAGCAGTTACGTCGGGACTACCCAAGAGACCCAGTACTTC	CASSYVGTTQETQYF
TRBJ1-2	TRBV5-1	TRBD1	few	TGCGCCAGCAGCAGCCGCCGGACAGGCTATGGCTACACCTTC	CASSSRRTGYGYTF
TRBJ2-2	TRBV24-1	-	-	TGTGCCACCAGTGATTTGCTTATAGGGCAGAACACCGGGGAGCTGTTTTTT	CATSDLLIGQNTGELFF
TRBJ2-1	TRBV7-2	-	few	TGTGCCAGCAGCTTAGACCCGGGAAATGAGCAGTTCTTC	CASSLDPGNEQFF
TRBJ2-4	TRBV12-3/TRBV12-4	TRBD2	many	TGTGCCAGCGCCCCACTAGCGGGAAACCTAGCCAAAAACATTCAGTACTTC	CASAPLAGNLAKNIQYF
TRBJ2-3	TRBV11-3	TRBD2	many	TGTGCCAGCAGCCCAGGATCGACTAGCGGGAGGGATACGCAGTATTTT	CASSPGSTSGRDTQYF
TRBJ2-1	TRBV7-3	TRBD2	many	TGTGCCAGCAGCTTTGGACGGGGGGGCAAGAATGAGCAGTTCTTC	CASSFGRGGKNEQFF
TRBJ2-1	TRBV10-3	-	-	TGTGCCATCAGGACCGACAGCTCCTACAATGAGCAGTTCTTC	CAIRTDSSYNEQFF
TRBJ1-1	TRBV20-1	-	-	TGCAGTGCCCGATCGGGCCCCCGGAAAGCTTTCTTT	CSARSGPRKAFF
TRBJ1-2	TRBV27	-	few	TGTGCCAGCAGCCAAGGGGGGGAGGGCTACACCTTC	CASSQGGEGYTF
TRBJ2-5	TRBV19	-	-	TGTGCCAGCGCCCGTTCGAACGGGGGCCAAGAGACCCAGTACTTC	CASARSNGGQETQYF
TRBJ1-4	TRBV24-1	TRBD1	-	TGTGCCACCAGTGTCTCGGGACAGGGAGGTGAAAAACTGTTTTTT	CATSVSGQGGEKLFF
TRBJ2-7	TRBV12-3/TRBV12-4	TRBD2	many	TGTGCCAGCACCGAGCGGGAGAGCTCCTACGAGCAGTACTTC	CASTERESSYEQYF
TRBJ1-2	TRBV28	-	-	TGTGCCAGCAGCCCCGAGGGGGGAACGCCCGTGGTCACCTTC	CASSPEGGTPVVTF
TRBJ1-1	TRBV7-3	-	-	TGTGCCAGCAGCACAGACCATCAGACAGGACAAGCTTTCTTT	CASSTDHQTGQAFF
TRBJ2-1	TRBV6-2/TRBV6-3	TRBD1	many	TGTGCCAGCAGTCCCAGGGGGTCCTACAATGAGCAGTTCTTC	CASSPRGSYNEQFF
TRBJ1-5	TRBV5-5	-	-	TGTGCCAGCAGCCACTCCACAGGGTTAGGCAATCAGCCCCAGCATTTT	CASSHSTGLGNQPQHF
TRBJ2-7	TRBV6-6	-	few	TGTGCCAGCAGTTCCCAAGTGGATGGCGAGCAGTACTTC	CASSSQVDGEQYF
TRBJ2-7	TRBV7-2	TRBD1	many	TGTGCCAGCATCCAATCCGGGACAGGCAACTACGAGCAGTACTTC	CASIQSGTGNYEQYF
TRBJ2-3	TRBV7-2	-	few	TGTGCCAGCAGCTCCAACTACGCAGATACGCAGTATTTT	CASSSNYADTQYF
TRBJ1-1	TRBV7-2	-	-	TGTGCCAGCAGCCCCCCCGGGCAGCTCACTGAAGCTTTCTTT	CASSPPGQLTEAFF
TRBJ1-1	TRBV7-6	TRBD1	-	TGTGCCAGCAGCTTAGCGGCAGGGGGGGGTACTGAAGCTTTCTTT	CASSLAAGGGTEAFF
TRBJ2-5	TRBV7-7	-	many	TGTGCCAGCAGCGCGAACCAAGAGACCCAGTACTTC	CASSANQETQYF
TRBJ2-1	TRBV7-9	-	many	TGTGCCAGCAGCCAGGGGGGTACCCCCTACAATGAGCAGTTCTTC	CASSQGGTPYNEQFF
TRBJ2-7	TRBV10-3	TRBD2	many	TGTGCCATCAGTGAGTCGTACCCGGGGGGGTGGAACGAGCAGTACTTC	CAISESYPGGWNEQYF
TRBJ2-1	TRBV20-1	-	few	TGCAGTGCTAGAGCATTGGACTACAATGAGCAGTTCTTC	CSARALDYNEQFF
TRBJ2-5	TRBV7-9	-	many	TGTGCCAGCAGCTCACCAGCCGGGCAGTACCCCCGCCAAGAGACCCAGTACTTC	CASSSPAGQYPRQETQYF
TRBJ1-2	TRBV7-2	-	many	TGTGCCAGCAGCCTCACAGACTCCTATGGCTACACCTTC	CASSLTDSYGYTF
TRBJ2-2	TRBV7-2	-	many	TGTGCCAGCAGCTTAGCGAGTAGCGGGGAGCTGTTTTTT	CASSLASSGELFF
TRBJ2-7	TRBV7-2	TRBD2	-	TGTGCCAGCAGCCCCTGGACTAGCGGGGGATACGAGCAGTACTTC	CASSPWTSGGYEQYF
TRBJ2-1	TRBV6-2/TRBV6-3	TRBD2	few	TGTGCCAGCAGTTATCGGGCGGGAGGGTACGGTGAGCAGTTCTTC	CASSYRAGGYGEQFF